The clone carrying this T cell receptor beta chain was detected only a few times. Its antigen remains unidentified. At the DNA level, this CDR3 is encoded by other sequences in the same sample as well. The study ran its PCR with 60 Vbeta and 13 Jbeta primers. The data were produced by immunoSEQ multiplex PCR, yet TCRdb's version contains in-frame clones alone and is incomplete. The table shows about 240,000 clones, with about 81% occurring only once. In germline, CDR1 is KGHSH, CDR2 LQKENI. The CDR3 is 14 amino acids. After removal of 6 bases from V and 4 bases from J, the junction contained 8 bases not matched to a gene. This entry belongs to a study of cytomegalovirus exposure and HLA in healthy donors. The study's findings and limits: The listing of 150 to 200 TCR beta chains classed them as cytomegalovirus-associated. For most TCR beta V segments, an earlier analysis put the productive rate at about 87% or about 30% of the time.

The sequence was obtained from a woman aged 40 to 55 in good health and CMV-seropositive. The specimen sequenced was PBMCs. V is TRBV18 and J is TRBJ1-2, with TRBD1 matching 7 bases. CDR3 bases: TGTGCCAGCTCCCCTAGGACAGGAATCTATGGCTACACCTTC. Translating it yields CASSPRTGIYGYTF.